This TCR beta chain was captured by sequencing in a study of cytomegalovirus exposure and HLA in healthy donors. Study observations and caveats: Most TCR sequences were uncommon, yet certain public TCRs appeared in many donors. Among CMV-associated TCR beta chains, most appeared HLA-restricted in a later analysis. As was reported, the classifier diagnosed cytomegalovirus status with high specificity and sensitivity. What TCR beta sequences reportedly achieved was accurate prediction of HLA-A and HLA-B alleles in most subjects.

In germline, CDR1 is SQVTM, CDR2 ANQGSEA. The CDR3 is 15 residues long. V dropped 4 bases and J dropped 7; count of bases not matched to a gene: 12. PCR employed 60 Vbeta and 13 Jbeta primers. Measured with immunoSEQ multiplex PCR; TCRdb has only the in-frame clones, and not every one. Among 80,000 to 100,000 clones listed, 81% were seen once. For this clone: Its antigen is unidentified.

Material for sequencing was PBMCs. This chain uses TRBV29-1 with TRBJ2-3, with 9 bases identical to TRBD1. This clonotype originated in a human donor in good health. The CDR3 is CSVAVTGGERYTQYF. The CDR3 DNA follows: TGCAGCGTTGCCGTGACAGGGGGGGAGAGGTATACGCAGTATTTT.